This is a list of T cell receptor beta chains from one sample in a study of control samples from healthy donors and cancer patients. Measured with immunoSEQ multiplex PCR; TCRdb has only the in-frame clones, and not every one. Altogether approximately 150,000 clones are present, around 94% being singletons, with the ten largest covering over 10%. The sample taken for sequencing was blood. These receptors originate from a man aged 35 to 55 in good health. The CDR3 runs from the conserved cysteine through the conserved F or W. The D gene is left open where the match is weak. Expanded clones are given a class, and other clones once, few, many or no size at all.

clone_size,j_call,d_call,cdr3_length,v_call,cdr3_aa,cdr3_nt
once,TRBJ1-2,TRBD1,17,TRBV24-1,CATSDLKGQGSNYGYTF,TGTGCCACCAGTGACCTTAAGGGACAGGGATCTAACTATGGCTACACCTTC
.,TRBJ2-3,.,13,TRBV12-3/TRBV12-4,CASSPPPGDTQYF,TGTGCCAGCAGTCCCCCGCCTGGGGATACGCAGTATTTT
.,TRBJ2-3,.,16,TRBV4-3,CASSQASTGPTDTQYF,TGCGCCAGCAGCCAAGCGTCCACCGGACCCACAGATACGCAGTATTTT
.,TRBJ1-1,.,16,TRBV4-1,CASSQERRGASAEAFF,TGCGCCAGCAGCCAAGAGAGGCGGGGGGCTAGCGCTGAAGCTTTCTTT
few,TRBJ1-5,.,14,TRBV19,CASTPGGSNQPQHF,TGTGCCAGTACCCCAGGCGGAAGCAATCAGCCCCAGCATTTT
.,TRBJ2-2,TRBD1,15,TRBV28,CASSLETGDTGELFF,TGTGCCAGCAGTTTAGAGACAGGGGACACCGGGGAGCTGTTTTTT
once,TRBJ1-5,.,14,TRBV29-1,CSVGGVGSNQPQHF,TGCAGCGTTGGGGGGGTGGGAAGCAATCAGCCCCAGCATTTT
.,TRBJ1-1,.,13,TRBV27,CASSLNRENEAFF,TGTGCCAGCAGTTTAAACAGGGAAAATGAAGCTTTCTTT
.,TRBJ2-3,TRBD2,16,TRBV6-2/TRBV6-3,CASSYSRRGGTDTQYF,TGTGCCAGCAGTTACTCGCGGCGGGGGGGCACAGATACGCAGTATTTT
.,TRBJ2-1,TRBD1,15,TRBV11-1,CASSNRDRGNNEQFF,TGTGCCAGCAGCAACCGGGACAGGGGGAACAATGAGCAGTTCTTC
.,TRBJ1-6,.,20,TRBV7-2,CASSLAHGLLTVNGNSPLHF,TGTGCCAGCAGCTTAGCCCACGGGCTATTGACCGTAAATGGGAATTCACCCCTCCACTTT
.,TRBJ2-1,.,14,TRBV7-9,CATIQTVSYNEQFF,TGTGCCACCATCCAGACAGTCTCCTACAATGAGCAGTTCTTC
.,TRBJ2-5,.,15,TRBV18,CASSPMQGLGETQYF,TGTGCCAGCTCACCGATGCAGGGATTAGGAGAGACCCAGTACTTC
.,TRBJ1-2,TRBD1,13,TRBV2,CANQDRTGQGYTF,TGTGCCAACCAAGATCGGACAGGCCAAGGCTACACCTTC
once,TRBJ1-4,.,16,TRBV3-1/TRBV3-2,CASSLTVYATNEKLFF,TGTGCCAGCAGCCTGACAGTATATGCAACTAATGAAAAACTGTTTTTT
.,TRBJ1-2,.,12,TRBV5-1,CASSPGQDGYTF,TGCGCCAGCAGCCCGGGGCAGGATGGCTACACCTTC
.,TRBJ2-7,.,15,TRBV9,CASSVGAAGGDEQYF,TGTGCCAGCAGCGTAGGGGCAGCCGGGGGCGACGAGCAGTACTTC
.,TRBJ1-2,TRBD1,15,TRBV11-1,CASSLTGGQPYGYTF,TGTGCCAGCAGCCTAACGGGGGGACAGCCATATGGCTACACCTTC
.,TRBJ1-5,.,14,TRBV4-1,CASSYGIRNQPQHF,TGCGCCAGCAGCTACGGGATTCGAAATCAGCCCCAGCATTTT
.,TRBJ1-4,.,14,TRBV5-4,CASSLGPTNEKLFF,TGTGCCAGCAGCTTGGGTCCTACTAATGAAAAACTGTTTTTT
.,TRBJ1-5,.,13,TRBV28,CASTGQIYQPQHF,TGTGCCAGCACAGGGCAGATCTATCAGCCCCAGCATTTT
.,TRBJ2-7,.,16,TRBV4-2,CASSQEDRERDYEQYF,TGTGCCAGCAGCCAAGAGGACAGGGAGCGGGATTACGAGCAGTACTTC
.,TRBJ2-2,.,17,TRBV6-1,CASSEAGGGHRTGELFF,TGTGCCAGCAGTGAAGCAGGTGGGGGGCATCGCACCGGGGAGCTGTTTTTT
.,TRBJ2-5,TRBD1,18,TRBV28,CASTSSYPGQGAGETQYF,TGTGCCAGCACTTCGAGCTATCCGGGACAGGGGGCCGGAGAGACCCAGTACTTC
.,TRBJ1-2,TRBD1,14,TRBV5-1,CASSLGQGVFGYTF,TGCGCCAGCAGCTTGGGACAGGGGGTATTTGGCTACACCTTC
.,TRBJ1-5,.,16,TRBV25-1,CASSEYPMEGNQPQHF,TGTGCCAGCAGTGAATACCCAATGGAGGGCAATCAGCCCCAGCATTTT
.,TRBJ1-5,.,13,TRBV7-9,CASTQTGDQPQHF,TGTGCCAGCACCCAGACGGGGGACCAGCCCCAGCATTTT
.,TRBJ2-2,.,13,TRBV12-3/TRBV12-4,CASRRIVTGELFF,TGTGCCAGCAGACGTATCGTCACCGGGGAGCTGTTTTTT
few,TRBJ1-5,TRBD1,15,TRBV2,CASRAGGDSNQPQHF,TGTGCCAGCAGGGCAGGGGGGGACAGCAATCAGCCCCAGCATTTT
.,TRBJ2-7,.,14,TRBV15,CATSRDADSYEQYF,TGTGCCACCAGCAGAGATGCGGACTCCTACGAGCAGTACTTC
.,TRBJ1-6,TRBD1,13,TRBV24-1,CATRQGAYSPLHF,TGTGCCACCCGACAGGGGGCGTATTCACCCCTCCACTTT
few,TRBJ2-2,TRBD2,18,TRBV25-1,CASSEFSPLAGATGELFF,TGTGCCAGCAGTGAATTTTCCCCCTTAGCGGGGGCCACCGGGGAGCTGTTTTTT
few,TRBJ2-7,.,14,TRBV7-9,CASSLVPGSYEQYF,TGTGCCAGCAGCTTAGTGCCAGGGTCCTACGAGCAGTACTTC
.,TRBJ2-7,TRBD1,14,TRBV5-1,CASSLGQGPYEQYF,TGCGCCAGCAGCCTGGGACAGGGCCCCTACGAGCAGTACTTC
.,TRBJ1-4,.,14,TRBV5-6,CASSSTVPADKLFF,TGTGCCAGCAGCTCGACCGTCCCGGCGGATAAACTGTTTTTT
.,TRBJ2-6,.,13,TRBV27,CASSPVGANVLTF,TGTGCCAGCAGCCCCGTGGGGGCCAACGTCCTGACTTTC
.,TRBJ1-6,.,13,TRBV12-3/TRBV12-4,CASSLGGWSPLHF,TGTGCCAGCAGTCTAGGAGGATGGTCACCCCTCCACTTT
.,TRBJ1-1,.,13,TRBV27,CASSFRNPTEAFF,TGTGCCAGCAGTTTCCGAAACCCGACTGAAGCTTTCTTT
.,TRBJ1-3,TRBD1,16,TRBV5-4,CASRLIPGGSGNTIYF,TGTGCCAGCAGATTGATACCAGGGGGCTCTGGAAACACCATATATTTT
.,TRBJ2-7,.,15,TRBV6-1,CASSEIGGSSYEQYF,TGTGCCAGCAGTGAAATAGGAGGGAGCTCCTACGAGCAGTACTTC
.,TRBJ1-2,.,15,TRBV11-2,CASSLDQVGIYGYTF,TGTGCCAGCAGCTTAGATCAGGTCGGCATCTATGGCTACACCTTC
.,TRBJ2-7,.,12,TRBV12-3/TRBV12-4,CASSFGGTEQYF,TGTGCCAGCAGTTTTGGGGGAACCGAGCAGTACTTC
.,TRBJ2-5,.,15,TRBV18,CASSPRPAPGETQYF,TGTGCCAGCTCACCTCGGCCGGCTCCCGGGGAGACCCAGTACTTC
.,TRBJ2-7,.,15,TRBV5-1,CASSLSGRADYEQYF,TGCGCCAGCAGCTTGAGCGGCAGGGCTGACTACGAGCAGTACTTC
once,TRBJ2-2,.,14,TRBV9,CASSPGTNTGELFF,TGTGCCAGCAGCCCTGGGACTAACACCGGGGAGCTGTTTTTT
.,TRBJ2-4,.,17,TRBV6-2/TRBV6-3,CASSYSAAVVAKNIQYF,TGTGCCAGCAGTTACTCGGCTGCTGTAGTAGCCAAAAACATTCAGTACTTC
once,TRBJ1-2,TRBD1,13,TRBV7-9,CASSRQGPYGYTF,TGTGCCAGCAGCCGACAGGGCCCCTATGGCTACACCTTC
.,TRBJ1-4,TRBD1,15,TRBV29-1,CSVERLGAGGEKLFF,TGCAGCGTTGAGCGATTAGGGGCAGGGGGCGAAAAACTGTTTTTT
.,TRBJ2-3,.,11,TRBV19,CASSIADTQYF,TGTGCCAGTAGTATTGCAGATACGCAGTATTTT
.,TRBJ2-2,.,12,TRBV4-2,CASRADTGELFF,TGTGCCAGCAGGGCGGACACCGGGGAGCTGTTTTTT
once,TRBJ1-2,.,13,TRBV28,CASRQIANYGYTF,TGTGCCAGCCGACAGATAGCTAACTATGGCTACACCTTC
.,TRBJ1-1,.,14,TRBV4-3,CASSRGPGLAEAFF,TGCGCCAGCAGCCGAGGACCAGGCCTCGCTGAAGCTTTCTTT
.,TRBJ1-1,TRBD1,16,TRBV27,CASSLRQGAMNTEAFF,TGTGCCAGCAGTTTAAGGCAGGGGGCTATGAACACTGAAGCTTTCTTT
.,TRBJ1-2,.,13,TRBV7-2,CASSPFLPYGYTF,TGTGCCAGCAGCCCATTTCTTCCCTATGGCTACACCTTC
.,TRBJ1-1,.,14,TRBV11-1,CASSLDGLGREAFF,TGTGCCAGCAGCTTGGATGGGTTGGGCAGAGAAGCTTTCTTT